This T cell receptor beta chain was sequenced during a study of shared clonotypes between healthy human individuals. Study-wide context: Participating donors consisted of two women and a few men aged 18 to 49.

V was trimmed by 1 base and J by 6 bases, leaving 10 bases between them. CDR3 length: 13 amino acids. Germline V lookup: CDR1 MNHEY, CDR2 SMNVEV (reference sequence). Genomic DNA of every subset was divided equally among multiple immunoSEQ plates. The authors' processing: Because ImmunoSEQ provided only junction sequences with no quality scores, the filtering differed. TCRdb's table, derived via immunoSEQ multiplex PCR, lists solely in-frame clones and lacks some. V, J and clone size were drawn from that table, and D and trimming were deduced from the DNA. Here the sample spans around 2.1 million clones, roughly 91% being singletons. Terminally differentiated effector memory CD45RA+ cells were left out of the naive CD8 fraction, which was CD45RO-negative and positively selected for CCR7.

The chain links TRBV27 to TRBJ2-7; D gene uncertain. Sequenced: naive CD8+ T cells from PBMCs. The receptor's source is a man younger than 30 in good health. Some clones in this sample may be carry-over from other donors' samples. The CDR3 coding sequence is TGTGCCAGCAGTTTATTGGGGAACCCCGAGCAGTACTTC. Its protein product is CASSLLGNPEQYF.